This T cell receptor beta chain was sequenced in a study of T cells in Graves' hyperthyroidism and ophthalmopathy. This clonotype was seen a handful of times. Germline lookup yields CDR1 SGHDT and CDR2 YYEEEE. This CDR3 comprises 12 residues. V lost 2 bases and J 5 bases, leaving 8 bases between the germline ends. TCR beta CDR3 regions were amplified from RNA. HTBI primers were the set used in a first-round RT-PCR of the TCR CDR3. TCRdb passed the multiplex PCR reads through MiXCR, listing each CDR3 protein once. The profile shows around 540,000 distinct CDR3 sequences, 15% to 20% of them singletons. The chain combines TRBV5-6 with TRBJ2-7, with D perhaps matching TRBD1 (6 bases). The clonotype originates from a woman in her thirties with Graves' ophthalmopathy. Sequences were obtained from blood. The CDR3 nucleotides are TGTGCCAGCAGCTTCAACAGGGACGAGCAGTACTTC. Its protein product is CASSFNRDEQYF.